The rows below give T cell receptor beta chains drawn from one sample of a study of T cell repertoires in cytomegalovirus infection. TCRdb re-called the reads with MiXCR, one entry per CDR3 protein. The data hold under 350,000 distinct CDR3 sequences, with around 10% observed a single time. Source material: PBMCs. These receptors were collected from a human donor in good health (CMV status not recorded). Some clones in this sample may be carry-over from other donors' samples. CDR3s leave out the opening cysteine and the closing phenylalanine or tryptophan. A clone size is listed for some rows: how often the clone was seen (once, few, many), or a class if it is expanded.

ASSPLRRYNEQF	TRBJ2-1	TRBV5-5	many
AAWGGRGETQY	TRBJ2-5	TRBV6-1	NA
ASSASRTLLSYEQY	TRBJ2-7	TRBV2	NA
SGSGRNYGYT	TRBJ1-2	TRBV20-1	many
ASSSLTDGGGNGYT	TRBJ1-2	TRBV12-3/TRBV12-4	NA
ASSLNRGEETQY	TRBJ2-5	TRBV4-1	many
ASSLPRGHNSPLH	TRBJ1-6	TRBV28	NA
ASSSVPAGEAF	TRBJ1-1	TRBV7-9	NA
SAHRPPQADTQY	TRBJ2-3	TRBV20-1	few
ASSPGQTYEQY	TRBJ2-7	TRBV28	many
ASRRTGGAGNYGYT	TRBJ1-2	TRBV5-5	many
ASSLDLEQY	TRBJ2-7	TRBV7-2	many
SVEDFRIQGAEAF	TRBJ1-1	TRBV29-1	NA
ASSSGGGNEQF	TRBJ2-1	TRBV6-2/TRBV6-3	many
ASSQDVSEQF	TRBJ2-1	TRBV14	NA
SVAEDSREQY	TRBJ2-7	TRBV29-1	once
ASSFGGRGNQPQH	TRBJ1-5	TRBV28	few
SARGSHQGQGAANTGELF	TRBJ2-2	TRBV20-1	few
ASSYVQNYGYT	TRBJ1-2	TRBV6-2/TRBV6-3	few
ASSLSGARNGYT	TRBJ1-2	TRBV28	few
ASSRTRDQRFQETQY	TRBJ2-5	TRBV5-1	many
ASSPPSGAEQY	TRBJ2-7	TRBV7-9	few
SVSGYTNTGELF	TRBJ2-2	TRBV29-1	few
ASSRDGEINYGYT	TRBJ1-2	TRBV5-1	few
ASSLDHRDSYEQY	TRBJ2-7	TRBV5-5	few
ASSLEWTANTEAF	TRBJ1-1	TRBV5-1	few
ASRSGGANTGELF	TRBJ2-2	TRBV6-5	NA
ASSPKTRKGPYEQY	TRBJ2-7	TRBV23-1	NA
ASTPNWGSNQPQH	TRBJ1-5	TRBV19	many
ASSPDSREAF	TRBJ1-1	TRBV7-2	many
ASSLGTGIPHEQF	TRBJ2-1	TRBV5-4	few
ASRKKGLAVRTDTQY	TRBJ2-3	TRBV28	many
SAEYNEQF	TRBJ2-1	TRBV20-1	many
ASVAASGGHEQF	TRBJ2-1	TRBV5-5	many
ASSSPGQGYEKLF	TRBJ1-4	TRBV28	many
ASSLFPGQPRKHEQF	TRBJ2-1	TRBV27	many
ASGLPLGQY	TRBJ2-5	TRBV7-9	many
ASSSPGGASNEQF	TRBJ2-1	TRBV12-3/TRBV12-4	many
ASSYFGPPDTQY	TRBJ2-3	TRBV6-2/TRBV6-3	many
ASSLHRGVYEQY	TRBJ2-7	TRBV7-2	many
ASRAGTVDYNEQF	TRBJ2-1	TRBV27	once
ASSLKPAYGYT	TRBJ1-2	TRBV28	NA
ASSQEGLWETQY	TRBJ2-5	TRBV4-2	few
ASSPSRAPLGKEQF	TRBJ2-1	TRBV7-2	many
ASSARKGLNTEAF	TRBJ1-1	TRBV19	many
ASSYSGPAHYGYT	TRBJ1-2	TRBV6-5	NA
ASSQETGERSPLH	TRBJ1-6	TRBV14	NA
ASSPQGTQNTGELF	TRBJ2-2	TRBV6-4	few
ASSQEGSTGPGYT	TRBJ1-2	TRBV4-3	many
ASSFQQDTRNQPQH	TRBJ1-5	TRBV28	many
SAGRTEPNYGYT	TRBJ1-2	TRBV29-1	NA
ASSRDTSRNEQF	TRBJ2-1	TRBV25-1	many
ASSGQGASDGYT	TRBJ1-2	TRBV2	few
SVLGDYGYT	TRBJ1-2	TRBV29-1	many
ASSLEGQGLETQY	TRBJ2-5	TRBV7-7	NA